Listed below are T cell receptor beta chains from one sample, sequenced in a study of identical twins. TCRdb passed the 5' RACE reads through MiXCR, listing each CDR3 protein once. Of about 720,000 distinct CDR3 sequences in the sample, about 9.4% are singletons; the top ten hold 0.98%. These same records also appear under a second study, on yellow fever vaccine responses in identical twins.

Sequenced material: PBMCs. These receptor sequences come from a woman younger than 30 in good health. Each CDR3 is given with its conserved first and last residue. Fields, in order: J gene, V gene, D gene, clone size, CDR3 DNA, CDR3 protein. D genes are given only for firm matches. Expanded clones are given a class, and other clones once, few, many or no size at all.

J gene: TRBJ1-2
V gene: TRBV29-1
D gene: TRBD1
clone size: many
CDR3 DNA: TGCAGCGCTGAGGGACAGCCCAAATATGGCTACACCTTC
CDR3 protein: CSAEGQPKYGYTF

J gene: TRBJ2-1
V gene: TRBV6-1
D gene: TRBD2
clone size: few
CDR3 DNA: TGTGCCAGCAGCCACGTGGGAGCGGGGGGAAACAATGAGCAGTTCTTC
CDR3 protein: CASSHVGAGGNNEQFF

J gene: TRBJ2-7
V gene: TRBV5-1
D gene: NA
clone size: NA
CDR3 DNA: TGCGCCAGCAGCGGAGATATTACCTCCTACGAGCAGTACTTC
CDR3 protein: CASSGDITSYEQYF

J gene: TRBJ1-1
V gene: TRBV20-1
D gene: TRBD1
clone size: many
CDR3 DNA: TGCAGTGCTAGAACCGGGACAGGCCTTACAGCTTTCTTT
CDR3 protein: CSARTGTGLTAFF

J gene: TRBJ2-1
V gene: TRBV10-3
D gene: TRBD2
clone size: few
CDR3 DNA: TGTGCCATCAGTGAGGGAGCGGGAGGCCCCAATGAGCAGTTCTTC
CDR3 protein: CAISEGAGGPNEQFF

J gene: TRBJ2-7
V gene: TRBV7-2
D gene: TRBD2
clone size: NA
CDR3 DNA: TGTGCCAGCAGCTTAGTAGGGACTAGCTCCGAGCAGTACTTC
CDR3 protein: CASSLVGTSSEQYF

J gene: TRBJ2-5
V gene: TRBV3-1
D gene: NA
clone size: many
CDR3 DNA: TGTGCCAGCAGCCAACAGGCCATTAGAGAGGCCCAGTACTTC
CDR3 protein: CASSQQAIREAQYF

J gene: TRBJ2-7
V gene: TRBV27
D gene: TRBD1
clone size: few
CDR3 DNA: TGTGCCAGCAGTTTAGGGGACAGCGGATTCTACGAGCAGTACTTC
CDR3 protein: CASSLGDSGFYEQYF

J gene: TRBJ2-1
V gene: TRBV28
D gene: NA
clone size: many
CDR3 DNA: TGTGCCAGCAGTTCCTTAGCGAGGGGGGCTTCCAATGAGCAGTTCTTC
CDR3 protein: CASSSLARGASNEQFF

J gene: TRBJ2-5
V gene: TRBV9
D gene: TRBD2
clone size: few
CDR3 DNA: TGTGCCAGCAGCCCTCTTGGTGAGCGGGGGGGCCGGGAGACCCAGTACTTC
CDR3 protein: CASSPLGERGGRETQYF

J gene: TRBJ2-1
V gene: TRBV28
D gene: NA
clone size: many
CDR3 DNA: TGTGCCAGCAGTTTACAGGGCTACAATGAGCAGTTCTTC
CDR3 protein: CASSLQGYNEQFF

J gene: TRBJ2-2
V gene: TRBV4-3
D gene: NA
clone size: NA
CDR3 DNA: TGCGCCAGCAGCCAAGAAGGGGGAGGGGGGCACACCGGGGAGCTGTTTTTT
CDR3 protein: CASSQEGGGGHTGELFF

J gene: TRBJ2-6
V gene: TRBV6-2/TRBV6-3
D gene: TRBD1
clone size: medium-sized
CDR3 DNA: TGTGCCAGCGGTACAGGGGACGGGGCCAACGTCCTGACTTTC
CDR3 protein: CASGTGDGANVLTF

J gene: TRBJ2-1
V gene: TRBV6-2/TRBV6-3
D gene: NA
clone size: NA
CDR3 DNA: TGTGCCAGCAGTTACTCTTCTCCAGGCCTTATCCTTTTCAATGAGCAGTTCTTC
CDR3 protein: CASSYSSPGLILFNEQFF

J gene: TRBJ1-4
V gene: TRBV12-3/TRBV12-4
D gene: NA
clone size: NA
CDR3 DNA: TGTGCCAGCAGAGAGGGAACTAATGAAAAACTGTTTTTT
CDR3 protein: CASREGTNEKLFF

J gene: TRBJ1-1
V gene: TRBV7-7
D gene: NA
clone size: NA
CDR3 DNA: TGTGCTAGCAGCCCCGACAGCTTCGGTGAAGCTTTCTTT
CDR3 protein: CASSPDSFGEAFF

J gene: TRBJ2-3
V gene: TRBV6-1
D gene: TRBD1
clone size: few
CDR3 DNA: TGTGCCAGCACCAGGGGGCCCACCACAGATACGCAGTATTTT
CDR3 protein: CASTRGPTTDTQYF

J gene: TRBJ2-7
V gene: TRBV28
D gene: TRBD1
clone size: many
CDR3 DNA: TGTGCCAGCAGTTTAACTGGGACAGGTAGCTCCTACGAGCAGTACTTC
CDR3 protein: CASSLTGTGSSYEQYF

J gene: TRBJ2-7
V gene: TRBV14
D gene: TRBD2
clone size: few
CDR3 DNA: TGTGCCAGCAGCCAAGAGGAGGGTAGCGGGACCTACGAGCAGTACTTC
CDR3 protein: CASSQEEGSGTYEQYF

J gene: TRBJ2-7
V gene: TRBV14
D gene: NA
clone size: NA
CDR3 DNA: TGTGCCAGCAGCCAAGAAAGGCCGCTCGGGGGCTCCTACGAGCAGTACTTC
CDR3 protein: CASSQERPLGGSYEQYF

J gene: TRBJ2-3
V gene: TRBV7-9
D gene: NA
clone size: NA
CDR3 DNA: TGTGCCAGCAGCTCCAGGGACTTAACAGCAGATACGCAGTATTTT
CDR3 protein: CASSSRDLTADTQYF

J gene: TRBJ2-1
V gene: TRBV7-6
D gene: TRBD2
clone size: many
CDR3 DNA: TGTGCCAGCAGCTTAGCTGGCTCTAGCGGGATCAATGAGCAGTTCTTC
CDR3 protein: CASSLAGSSGINEQFF

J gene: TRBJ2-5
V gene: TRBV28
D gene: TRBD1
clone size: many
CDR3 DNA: TGTGCCAGCAGTCCATCATCAGGGGGAAGAGAGACCCAGTACTTC
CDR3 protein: CASSPSSGGRETQYF

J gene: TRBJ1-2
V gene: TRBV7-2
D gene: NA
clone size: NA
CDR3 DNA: TGTGCCAGCAGCCTGTTCACAGGGAGTGGCTACACCTTC
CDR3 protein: CASSLFTGSGYTF

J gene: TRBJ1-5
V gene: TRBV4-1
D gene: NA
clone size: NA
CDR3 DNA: TGCGCCAGCAGCCAAGATTCGGGCGGTTCATTAGGCAATCAGCCCCAGCATTTT
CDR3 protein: CASSQDSGGSLGNQPQHF

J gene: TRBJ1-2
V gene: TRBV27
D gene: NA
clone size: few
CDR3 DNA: TGTGCCAGCAGTCCCTCCCGACAGGTGGCTGGCTACACCTTC
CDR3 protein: CASSPSRQVAGYTF

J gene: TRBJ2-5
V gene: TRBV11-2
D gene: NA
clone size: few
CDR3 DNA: TGTGCCAGCAGGTTCCAGGCAGGGGCGGAGACCCAGTACTTC
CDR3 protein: CASRFQAGAETQYF

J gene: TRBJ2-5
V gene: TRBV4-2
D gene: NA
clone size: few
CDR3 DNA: TGTGCCAGCAGCCCCCCGGAGGCGGCTCAAGAGACCCAATACTTC
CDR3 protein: CASSPPEAAQETQYF

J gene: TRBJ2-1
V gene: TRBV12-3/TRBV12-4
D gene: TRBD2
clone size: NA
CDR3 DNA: TGTGCCAGCAGTCAATCTAGCGGGAGTCGGTATGAGCAGTTCTTC
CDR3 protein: CASSQSSGSRYEQFF

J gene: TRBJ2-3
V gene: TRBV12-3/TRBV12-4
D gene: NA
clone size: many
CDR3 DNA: TGTGCCAGCGTTTTCATGGACGCGCCAGATACGCAGTATTTT
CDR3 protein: CASVFMDAPDTQYF

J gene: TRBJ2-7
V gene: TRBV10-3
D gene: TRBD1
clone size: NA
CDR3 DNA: TGTGCCATCAGTGAAGGGACAGGACACTACGAGCAGTACTTC
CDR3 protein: CAISEGTGHYEQYF

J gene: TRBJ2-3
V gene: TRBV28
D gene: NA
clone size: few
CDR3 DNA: TGTGCCGTGACAGTTCGGGACAGCACAGATACGCAGTATTTT
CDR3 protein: CAVTVRDSTDTQYF

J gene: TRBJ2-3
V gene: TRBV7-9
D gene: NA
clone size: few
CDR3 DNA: TGTGCCAGCAGCTCGTGGGGCTGGGCAGATACGCAGTATTTT
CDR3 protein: CASSSWGWADTQYF

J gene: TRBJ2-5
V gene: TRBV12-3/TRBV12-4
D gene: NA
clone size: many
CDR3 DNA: TGTGCCAGCAGTTTCCGTAGGGGAGAGACCCAGTACTTC
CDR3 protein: CASSFRRGETQYF

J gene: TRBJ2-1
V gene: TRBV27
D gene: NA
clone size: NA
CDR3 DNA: TGTGCCAGCAGGCAGACTAGCTCCTACAATGAGCAGTTCTTC
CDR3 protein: CASRQTSSYNEQFF

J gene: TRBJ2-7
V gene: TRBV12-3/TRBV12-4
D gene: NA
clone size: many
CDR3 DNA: TGTGCCAGCAGCGATATCTACGAGCAGTACTTC
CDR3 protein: CASSDIYEQYF

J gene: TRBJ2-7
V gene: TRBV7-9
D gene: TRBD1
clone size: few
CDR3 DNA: TGTGCCAGCAGCTTAATGGGACAGGGGAATGAGCAGTACTTC
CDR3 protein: CASSLMGQGNEQYF

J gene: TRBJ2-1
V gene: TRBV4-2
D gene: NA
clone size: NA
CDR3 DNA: TGTGCCAGCAGCCAAGAGGTTGGGCGGGCTCTCTACAATGAGCAGTTCTTC
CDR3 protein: CASSQEVGRALYNEQFF

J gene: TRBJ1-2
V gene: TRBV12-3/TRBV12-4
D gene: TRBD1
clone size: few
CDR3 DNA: TGTGCCAGCAGTTACCAGGGGGCGCCTGGCTACACCTTC
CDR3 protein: CASSYQGAPGYTF

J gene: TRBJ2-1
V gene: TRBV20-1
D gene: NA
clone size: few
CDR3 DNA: TGCAGTGCTGCAAACAAGGACAAACTGTTCTATGAGCAGTTCTTC
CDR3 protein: CSAANKDKLFYEQFF

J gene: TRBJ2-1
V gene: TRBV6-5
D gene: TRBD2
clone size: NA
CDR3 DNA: TGTGCCAGCAGTTATAGGCGAAGCGGGGGTTACAATGAGCAGTTCTTC
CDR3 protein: CASSYRRSGGYNEQFF

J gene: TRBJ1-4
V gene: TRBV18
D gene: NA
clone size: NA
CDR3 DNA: TGTGCCAGCTCATTTCTTCACAGGGTTTTCCACTTACCGGGGGATGAAAAACTGTTTTTT
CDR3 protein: CASSFLHRVFHLPGDEKLFF

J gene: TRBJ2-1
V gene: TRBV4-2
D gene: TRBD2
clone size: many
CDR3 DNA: TGTGCCAGCAGCCGAGCTAGCGGGGGGGCCTCATACAATGAGCAGTTCTTC
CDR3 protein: CASSRASGGASYNEQFF

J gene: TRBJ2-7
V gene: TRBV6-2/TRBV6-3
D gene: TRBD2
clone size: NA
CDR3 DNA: TGTGCCAGCACCAAACGAGGGACTAGCGGGAGTCTTGCCTACGAGCAGTACTTC
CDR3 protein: CASTKRGTSGSLAYEQYF

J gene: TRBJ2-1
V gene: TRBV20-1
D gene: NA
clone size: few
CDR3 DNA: TGCAGTGCCGCAACAGGGATTGATCGCAATGAGCAGTTCTTC
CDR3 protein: CSAATGIDRNEQFF

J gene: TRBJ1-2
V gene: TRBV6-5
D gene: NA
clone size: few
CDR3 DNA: TGTGCCAGCAGTTATGAGAGTGCCCTTGTCTATGGCTACACCTTC
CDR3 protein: CASSYESALVYGYTF

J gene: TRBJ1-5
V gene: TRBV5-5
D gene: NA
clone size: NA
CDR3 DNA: TGTGCCAGCGGAGGGTTTGACCAGCCCCAGCATTTT
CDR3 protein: CASGGFDQPQHF

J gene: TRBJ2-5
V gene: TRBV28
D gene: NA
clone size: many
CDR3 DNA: TGTGCCAGCAGTTTTCCTCAGGGTAGCCAAGAGACCCAGTACTTC
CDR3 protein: CASSFPQGSQETQYF

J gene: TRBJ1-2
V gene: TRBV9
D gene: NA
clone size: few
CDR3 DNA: TGTGCCAGCAGCGTAGCCGGGGGCGCTAACTATGGCTACACCTTC
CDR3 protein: CASSVAGGANYGYTF

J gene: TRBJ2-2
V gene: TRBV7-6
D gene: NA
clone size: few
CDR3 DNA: TGTGCCAGCAGCCCTACGACGGTCATAAACACCGGGGAGCTGTTTTTT
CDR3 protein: CASSPTTVINTGELFF

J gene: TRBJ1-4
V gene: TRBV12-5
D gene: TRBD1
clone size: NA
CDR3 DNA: TGTGCTAGTGGTTCCCGGGACAGGGGGCAGCATAATGAAAAACTGTTTTTT
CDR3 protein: CASGSRDRGQHNEKLFF

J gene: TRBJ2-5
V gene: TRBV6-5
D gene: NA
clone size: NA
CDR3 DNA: TGTGCCAGCAGTTACCTTGGCAGCCAAGAGACCCAGTACTTC
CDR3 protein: CASSYLGSQETQYF

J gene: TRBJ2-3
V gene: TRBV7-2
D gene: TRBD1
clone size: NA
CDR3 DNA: TGTGCCAGCAGCTTATCCCCGGGACAGGGGCCAGATACGCAGTATTTT
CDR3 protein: CASSLSPGQGPDTQYF

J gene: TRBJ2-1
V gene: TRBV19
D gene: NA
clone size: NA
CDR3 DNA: TGTGCCAGTAGTATGGACAGAAATTACAATGAGCAGTTCTTC
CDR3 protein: CASSMDRNYNEQFF

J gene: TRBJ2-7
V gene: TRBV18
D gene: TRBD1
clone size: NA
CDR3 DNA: TGTGCCAGCTCACAGGGACAGGGGGCAGGCGAGCAGTACTTC
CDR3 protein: CASSQGQGAGEQYF

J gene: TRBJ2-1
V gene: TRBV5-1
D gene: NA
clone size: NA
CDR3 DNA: TGCGCCAGCAGCTTGGGAGGGGTCATCGAGCAGTTCTTC
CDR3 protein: CASSLGGVIEQFF

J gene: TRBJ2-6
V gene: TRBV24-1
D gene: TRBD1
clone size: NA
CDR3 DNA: TGTGCCACCAGTGATCTACAGGGGCTCCCCAACTCTGGGGCCAACGTCCTGACTTTC
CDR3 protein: CATSDLQGLPNSGANVLTF

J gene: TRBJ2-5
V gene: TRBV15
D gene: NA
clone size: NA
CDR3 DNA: TGTGCCACCAGCAGAGATTGGGGCCTCGAGACCCAGTACTTC
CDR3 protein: CATSRDWGLETQYF

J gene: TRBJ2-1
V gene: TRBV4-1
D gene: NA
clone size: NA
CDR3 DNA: TGCGCCAGCAGCCGAGACACGTGGAGCTACAATGAGCAGTTCTTC
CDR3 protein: CASSRDTWSYNEQFF

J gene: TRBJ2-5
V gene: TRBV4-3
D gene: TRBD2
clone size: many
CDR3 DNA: TGCGCCAGCAGCCAAGATTCTCCTTCTAGCGGGAGCAAGGAGACCCAGTACTTC
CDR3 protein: CASSQDSPSSGSKETQYF